One and the same sample provided the 27 T cell receptor beta chains below, sequenced in a study of blood T cell repertoires in COVID-19. Sequencing was performed with immunoSEQ multiplex PCR; in TCRdb, only in-frame clones are kept and a portion is missing. The data contain about 260,000 clones, around 90% of them seen just once; the ten biggest clones take up 3.7%. The material sequenced was peripheral blood. The receptors shown here come from a woman aged 40 to 50 with acute or convalescent COVID-19.

The chain uses TRBV19 and TRBJ2-1; D is uncertain. The germline V and J ends were trimmed by 7 bases and 4 bases, with 8 bases remaining between them. CDR3 length: 12 residues. Germline lookup yields CDR1 LNHDA and CDR2 SQIVND (reference sequence). Here the CDR3 DNA reads TGTGCCAGTAATAACCTATACAATGAGCAGTTCTTC. Translation gives CASNNLYNEQFF.

CDR3 coding DNA: TGCGCCAGCAGCAGGGAGGGGACAGATACGCAGTATTTT. Its protein is CASSREGTDTQYF. The chain has TRBV5-1 and TRBJ2-3; 7 bases align to TRBD2. Per germline, CDR1 SGHRS and CDR2 YFSETQ. The trim removed 4 bases at V and 3 bases at J, leaving 2 bases unmatched. There are 13 residues in the CDR3. The full variable domain, its missing parts supplied by reference TRBV5-1 and TRBJ2-3, is KAGVTQTPRYLIKTRGQQVTLSCSPISGHRSVSWYQQTPGQGLQFLFEYFSETQRNKGNFPGRFSGRQFSNSRSEMNVSTLELGDSALYLCASSREGTDTQYFGPGTRLTVL.

CDR3 DNA sequence: TGTGCCAGCAGTCCCCTGACAGGGATTCGCAATCAGCCCCAGCATTTT. Residues: CASSPLTGIRNQPQHF. This sequence joins TRBV27 and TRBJ1-5, with 7 bases identical to TRBD1. CDR3 length equals 16 residues. Germline trimming cut 5 bases from V and 2 bases from J; bases unmatched to any gene: 9. The germline CDR1 and CDR2 sequences are MNHEY and SMNVEV (reference sequence).

This chain joins TRBV12-3 or TRBV12-4 and TRBJ1-2; D might be TRBD1 (5 bases). V was trimmed by 3 bases and J by 5 bases, leaving 7 bases between them. The CDR3 spans 12 residues. CDR3 amino acids: CASSFRQYGYTF. CDR3 DNA: TGTGCCAGCAGTTTTAGACAGTATGGCTACACCTTC.

J is TRBJ1-5 and V is TRBV6-5; D might be TRBD1 (5 bases). CDR3 length equals 15 residues. Trimming removed 5 bases from V and 0 bases from J, with 11 bases in between. The germline CDR1 and CDR2 sequences are MNHEY and SVGAGI. CDR3 DNA: TGTGCCAGCAGTCGCGGGACGGCTAGCAATCAGCCCCAGCATTTT. It translates to CASSRGTASNQPQHF.

This chain connects TRBV19 to TRBJ2-3; TRBD2 is a possible D gene (6 bases). Trimming shortened V by 3 bases and J by 6 bases, and 13 bases separated the two germline ends. In germline, CDR1 is LNHDA, CDR2 SQIVND (reference sequence). CDR3 size: 14 residues. The chain's CDR3 is CASSIGSSADTQYF. The CDR3 DNA reads as TGTGCCAGTAGTATCGGGAGTTCCGCCGATACGCAGTATTTT.

V is TRBV20-1 and J is TRBJ1-2, with D tentatively TRBD1 (6 bases). The CDR3 consists of 15 residues. V shed 3 bases and J shed 6 bases, with 20 bases lying between them. Germline lookup yields CDR1 DFQATT and CDR2 SNEGSKA (reference sequence). The CDR3 nucleotides are TGCAGTGCTAGTCCACCCGGACAGAGGACGGATGGCTACACCTTC. Translated, it gives CSASPPGQRTDGYTF.

About this clone: This specimen includes other DNA sequences encoding the same CDR3. V gene TRBV12-3 or TRBV12-4 combines with J gene TRBJ1-2; D is ambiguous. V was clipped by 1 base and J by 1 base, with 4 bases between them. There are 13 residues in the CDR3. CDR3 sequence reads: CASSLGSNYGYTF. The CDR3, as DNA: TGTGCCAGCAGTTTAGGCAGTAACTATGGCTACACCTTC.

The chain joins TRBV14 to TRBJ1-4, with 7 bases aligning to TRBD1. Unmatched junction bases numbered 7, after V lost 5 bases and J lost 13 bases. The length of the CDR3 is 12 residues. CDR1 is SGHDN and CDR2 is FVKESK in the germline V gene. Here the CDR3 reads CASSGDRLILFF. CDR3 nucleotides: TGTGCCAGCAGCGGGGACAGACTAATACTGTTTTTT.

The CDR3 DNA reads as TGTGCCAGCAGTGAAGCAGGGACAGGGAGCACTGAAGCTTTCTTT. Protein product: CASSEAGTGSTEAFF. This sequence joins TRBV6-1 and TRBJ1-1, with 9 nucleotides matching TRBD1. Trimming removed 0 bases from V and 4 bases from J; junction bases left unmatched: 3. CDR1 and CDR2 (germline): MNHNS, SASEGT. The CDR3 extends over 15 amino acids.

The chain uses TRBV7-3 and TRBJ2-3, with 8 bases fitting TRBD2. The CDR3 has 16 amino acids. Germline CDR1 SGHTA, CDR2 FQGTGA. The V gene end was trimmed by 0 bases and the J gene end by 3 bases; junction bases not matched to a gene: 5. The CDR3 bases are TGTGCCAGCAGCTTAACGGGTCCTAGCGGGACAGATACGCAGTATTTT. Protein sequence: CASSLTGPSGTDTQYF.

There are a few counts of this clone. The V and J genes are TRBV27 and TRBJ1-2; D is uncertain. The CDR3 contains 18 residues. V lost 1 base and J 0 bases, leaving 18 bases between the germline ends. Germline CDR1 is MNHEY and CDR2 is SMNVEV (reference sequence). The CDR3 region is CASSLWPPYEGANYGYTF. The CDR3 nucleotides are TGTGCCAGCAGTTTATGGCCCCCTTATGAGGGAGCTAACTATGGCTACACCTTC.

This sequence joins TRBV4-1 and TRBJ1-1, with D maybe TRBD1 (6 bases). The V end was cut by 0 bases, the J end by 8 bases, with 13 bases between. From germline, CDR1 is MGHRA and CDR2 YSYEKL. The length of the CDR3 is 14 residues. The CDR3 coding sequence is TGCGCCAGCAGCCAAGATGAGGGACACTCGGAAGCTTTCTTT. It is translated as CASSQDEGHSEAFF.

The J gene is TRBJ1-1, the V gene TRBV7-8; D remains ambiguous. V was cut by 5 bases and J by 7 bases, with 11 bases left in between. The germline gives CDR1 SGHVS, CDR2 FQNEAQ. The length of the CDR3 is 12 residues. CDR3 in DNA: TGTGCCAGCAGCCCGTGGGAGGATGAAGCTTTCTTT. Protein product: CASSPWEDEAFF.

This rearrangement joins TRBV5-6 to TRBJ2-7, with a tentative D call TRBD1 (6 bases). The CDR3 sequence is 14 residues long. V was cut by 1 base and J by 4 bases, with 12 bases left in between. Germline loops: CDR1 SGHDT, CDR2 YYEEEE. The CDR3 spells CASSLSGQRYEQYV. CDR3 coding DNA: TGTGCCAGCAGCTTGAGTGGACAGCGATACGAGCAGTACGTC.

This rearrangement joins TRBV2 to TRBJ2-5; weak D call: TRBD1 (5 bases). Germline assignment: CDR1 SNHLY and CDR2 FYNNEI. The V gene lost 6 bases and the J gene lost 7 bases, with 21 bases spanning the gap. The CDR3 runs 15 residues. CDR3 amino acids: CASSGTTGWGGTQYF. Here the CDR3 DNA reads TGTGCCAGCAGCGGTACTACCGGTTGGGGCGGGACCCAGTACTTC.

The chain joins TRBV12-3 or TRBV12-4 to TRBJ1-1, with 9 bases aligning to TRBD1. V dropped 4 bases and J dropped 4; count of bases not matched to a gene: 1. The CDR3 length is 13 residues. CDR3 loop: CASSWDRATEAFF. DNA for the CDR3: TGTGCCAGCAGTTGGGACAGGGCCACTGAAGCTTTCTTT.

This clone was counted a few times. The chain couples TRBV10-3 to TRBJ2-1; 9 nucleotides match TRBD1. CDR1 and CDR2 from the germline V gene are ENHRY and SYGVKD. The CDR3 sequence is 15 residues long. V lost 4 bases to trimming and J lost 4 bases; unmatched junction nucleotides: 5. In DNA form, the CDR3 reads TGTGCCATCAGTGTAAGTGGACAGGGGTACAATGAGCAGTTCTTC. Translation gives CAISVSGQGYNEQFF.

V is TRBV5-1 and J is TRBJ2-2; tentative D call: TRBD1 (6 bases). This CDR3 has 16 amino acids. V dropped 1 base and J dropped 0 bases, with 10 bases sitting between them. The germline V gene has CDR1 SGHRS and CDR2 YFSETQ. The CDR3 reads CASSLRQVANTGELFF. CDR3 nucleotide sequence: TGCGCCAGCAGCTTGCGACAGGTGGCGAACACCGGGGAGCTGTTTTTT.

The chain couples TRBV7-2 to TRBJ1-2, with a weak D call TRBD1 (5 bases). The CDR3 runs to 18 residues. Germline V gene data show CDR1 as SGHTA and CDR2 as FQGNSA. Trimming stripped 0 bases from V and 8 bases from J, with 25 bases between. CDR3 protein: CASSLAQQAGGGAGGYTF. The CDR3 DNA is TGTGCCAGCAGCTTAGCCCAGCAGGCCGGGGGAGGCGCCGGCGGCTACACCTTC. The whole variable domain, remainder taken from reference TRBV7-2 and TRBJ1-2, is GAGVSQSPSNKVTEKGKDVELRCDPISGHTALYWYRQSLGQGLEFLIYFQGNSAPDKSGLPSDRFSAERTGGSVSTLTIQRTQQEDSAVYLCASSLAQQAGGGAGGYTFGSGTRLTVV.

This clone was counted a few times. The genes are TRBV6-5 and TRBJ1-1; 9 nucleotides agree with TRBD1. V was pared by 6 bases and J by 4 bases, with 0 bases of the junction left unmatched. Per germline, CDR1 MNHEY and CDR2 SVGAGI. The CDR3 has 12 amino acids. This chain's CDR3 is CASRTGGTEAFF. CDR3 in DNA: TGTGCCAGCAGGACAGGGGGCACTGAAGCTTTCTTT.

This clone was found once. The V gene is TRBV3-1 (or the pseudogene TRBV3-2), the J gene TRBJ1-3; tentatively, D is TRBD1 (5 bases). The CDR3 runs 15 residues. Deletions cut 4 bases from V and 7 bases from J, with 17 bases between. CDR1 and CDR2 (germline): LGHDT, YNNKEL (reference sequence). The DNA of the CDR3 is TGTGCCAGCAGCCCGACCGGGGGGGTAAGGAACACCATATATTTT. Its translation: CASSPTGGVRNTIYF.

V is TRBV5-4 and J is TRBJ2-5; D is ambiguous. The CDR3 is made up of 16 amino acids. The germline CDR1 and CDR2 sequences are SGHNT and YYREEE (reference sequence). V was shortened by 0 bases and J by 1 base, with 13 bases between the two germline ends. This CDR3 reads CASSLGVSATQETQYF. In nucleotides, the CDR3 is TGTGCCAGCAGCTTGGGAGTCAGCGCCACCCAAGAGACCCAGTACTTC.

This clone came up a few times. This sample also contains other DNA sequences that code for the same CDR3. The chain links TRBV5-1 to TRBJ1-1; maybe TRBD1 (6 bases). The CDR3 totals 14 residues. V was cut by 0 bases and J by 1 base, with 7 bases left in between. Germline V CDR1 and CDR2: SGHRS, YFSETQ. As DNA, the CDR3 is TGCGCCAGCAGCTTGGACAGGGCGAACACTGAAGCTTTCTTT. Protein: CASSLDRANTEAFF.

This clone was seen a handful of times. This specimen includes other DNA sequences encoding the same CDR3. V and J are TRBV6-5 and TRBJ1-1; D perhaps matches TRBD1 (6 bases). Trimming shortened V by 6 bases and J by 1 base, and 9 bases separated the two germline ends. The germline CDR1 and CDR2 sequences are MNHEY and SVGAGI. CDR3 length: 13 amino acids. CDR3 residues: CASSPGANTEAFF. Written as DNA, the CDR3 is TGTGCCAGCAGCCCAGGGGCGAACACTGAAGCTTTCTTT.

The rearrangement links TRBV19 to TRBJ2-2; TRBD1 matches 7 bases. Germline V CDR1 and CDR2: LNHDA, SQIVND (reference sequence). There are 14 residues in the CDR3. The ends lost 5 bases at V and 7 bases at J; junction bases unmatched: 7. CDR3 nucleotide sequence: TGTGCCAGTAGTCAGAGGGGGCAAAGCGGGGAGCTGTTTTTT. The encoded protein is CASSQRGQSGELFF.

The CDR3 DNA is TGTGCCAGTAGTTTGACAGGGGGAACGTATAATTCACCCCTCCACTTT. This sequence encodes CASSLTGGTYNSPLHF. The chain links TRBV19 to TRBJ1-6, with 9 bases matching TRBD1. Trimming removed 5 bases from V and 4 bases from J; junction bases left unmatched: 6. CDR1 and CDR2 (germline): LNHDA, SQIVND (reference sequence). This CDR3 has 16 amino acids.